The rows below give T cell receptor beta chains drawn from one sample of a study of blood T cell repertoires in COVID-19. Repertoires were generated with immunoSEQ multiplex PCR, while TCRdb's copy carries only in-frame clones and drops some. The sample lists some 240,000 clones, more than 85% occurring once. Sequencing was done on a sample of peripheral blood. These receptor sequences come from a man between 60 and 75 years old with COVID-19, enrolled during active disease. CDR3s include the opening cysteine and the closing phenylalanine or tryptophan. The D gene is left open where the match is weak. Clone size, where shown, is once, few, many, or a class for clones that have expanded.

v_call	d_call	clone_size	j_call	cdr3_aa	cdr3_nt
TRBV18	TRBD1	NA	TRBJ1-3	CASSSTGLKGNTIYF	TGTGCCAGCTCATCGACAGGGCTAAAAGGAAACACCATATATTTT
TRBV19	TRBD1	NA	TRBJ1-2	CASTPDRGYGYTF	TGTGCCAGTACTCCGGACAGGGGCTATGGCTACACCTTC
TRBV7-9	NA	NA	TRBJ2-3	CASSPSTDTQYF	TGTGCCAGCAGCCCTAGCACAGATACGCAGTATTTT
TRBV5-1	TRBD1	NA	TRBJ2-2	CASSKAGTGEDGELFF	TGCGCCAGCAGCAAGGCCGGGACAGGCGAAGACGGGGAGCTGTTTTTT
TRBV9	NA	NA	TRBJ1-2	CASSVGFTPGQGHGYTF	TGTGCCAGCAGCGTGGGATTCACGCCGGGACAAGGGCATGGCTACACCTTC
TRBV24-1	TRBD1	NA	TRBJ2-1	CATSDVQGALNEQFF	TGTGCCACCAGTGATGTACAGGGGGCGCTCAATGAGCAGTTCTTC
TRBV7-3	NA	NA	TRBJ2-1	CASSSRGRSYNEQFF	TGTGCCAGCAGCTCTCGGGGTCGCTCCTACAATGAGCAGTTCTTC
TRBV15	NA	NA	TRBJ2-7	CATSRDQNSYEQYF	TGTGCCACCAGCAGAGATCAGAATTCCTACGAGCAGTACTTC
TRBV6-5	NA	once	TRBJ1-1	CASSSPTGGRAFF	TGTGCCAGCAGTTCCCCAACCGGGGGTCGAGCTTTCTTT
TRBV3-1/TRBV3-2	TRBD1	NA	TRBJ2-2	CASSRDRPNTGELFF	TGTGCCAGCAGCCGGGACAGACCGAACACCGGGGAGCTGTTTTTT
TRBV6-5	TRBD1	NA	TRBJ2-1	CASSSTGNNEQFF	TGTGCCAGCAGTTCGACAGGGAACAATGAGCAGTTCTTC
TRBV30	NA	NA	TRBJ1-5	CAWSVRTGHSNQPQHF	TGTGCCTGGAGTGTACGAACAGGACATAGCAATCAGCCCCAGCATTTT
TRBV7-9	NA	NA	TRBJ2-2	CASSARLGYTGELFF	TGTGCCAGCAGCGCCCGACTAGGTTACACCGGGGAGCTGTTTTTT
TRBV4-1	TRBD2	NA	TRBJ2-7	CASSQDLASGMYEQYF	TGCGCCAGCAGCCAAGATCTCGCTAGCGGGATGTACGAGCAGTACTTC
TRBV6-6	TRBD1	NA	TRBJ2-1	CASVTGPSYNEQFF	TGTGCCAGCGTGACAGGGCCATCCTACAATGAGCAGTTCTTC
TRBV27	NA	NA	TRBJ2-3	CASSLRELLSSTDTQYF	TGTGCCAGCAGCCTCCGGGAGCTCCTCTCCAGCACAGATACGCAGTATTTT
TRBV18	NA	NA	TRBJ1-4	CASSPYPGIRERGEKLFF	TGTGCCAGCTCACCTTATCCCGGGATCCGGGAACGAGGAGAAAAACTGTTTTTT
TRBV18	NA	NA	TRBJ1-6	CASSLGTGEDSPLHF	TGTGCCAGCTCACTCGGGACGGGGGAGGATTCACCCCTCCACTTT
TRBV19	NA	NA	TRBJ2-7	CARRCGPEGEQYF	TGTGCCAGACGGTGTGGACCGGAGGGCGAGCAGTACTTC
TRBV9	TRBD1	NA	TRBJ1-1	CASSVEGQGAAEAFF	TGTGCCAGCAGCGTAGAGGGACAGGGGGCCGCTGAAGCTTTCTTT
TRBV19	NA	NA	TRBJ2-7	CASSIEGGSEIGTLREQYF	TGTGCCAGTAGTATAGAGGGAGGTAGCGAGATCGGGACCCTTCGCGAGCAGTACTTC
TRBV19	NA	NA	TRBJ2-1	CASNRVSSTDDEQFF	TGTGCCAGTAACAGGGTGAGTTCTACGGACGATGAGCAGTTCTTC
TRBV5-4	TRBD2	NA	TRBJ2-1	CASSFSSGDNEQFF	TGTGCCAGCAGCTTTTCTAGCGGGGACAATGAGCAGTTCTTC
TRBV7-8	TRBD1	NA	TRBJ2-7	CASSPRQTGDSYEQYF	TGTGCCAGCAGCCCTCGACAGACAGGGGACTCCTACGAGCAGTACTTC
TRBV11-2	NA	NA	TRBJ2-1	CASSMDSPEGEQFF	TGTGCCAGCAGCATGGACTCCCCCGAGGGTGAGCAGTTCTTC
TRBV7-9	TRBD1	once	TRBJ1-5	CASSLAGAGGQPQHF	TGTGCCAGCAGCTTAGCGGGGGCAGGGGGACAGCCCCAGCATTTT
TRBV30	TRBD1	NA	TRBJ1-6	CAWSVWDRLNSPLHF	TGTGCCTGGAGTGTATGGGACAGACTTAATTCACCCCTCCACTTT
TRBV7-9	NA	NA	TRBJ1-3	CASSLTGYRVSGNTIYF	TGTGCCAGCAGCTTAACCGGGTACAGGGTCTCTGGAAACACCATATATTTT
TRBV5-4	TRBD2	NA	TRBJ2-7	CASSPTAGTTYEQYF	TGTGCCAGCAGCCCCACCGCCGGGACTACCTACGAGCAGTACTTC
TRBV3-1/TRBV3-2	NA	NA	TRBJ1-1	CASSRRGENTEAFF	TGTGCCAGCAGCCGACGGGGGGAGAACACTGAAGCTTTCTTT
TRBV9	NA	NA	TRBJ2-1	CASSVVSGGTDEQFF	TGTGCCAGCAGCGTAGTAAGCGGAGGTACCGATGAGCAGTTCTTC
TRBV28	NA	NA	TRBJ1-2	CASSEAQGRRGYTF	TGTGCCAGCAGTGAGGCGCAGGGTCGTCGGGGCTACACCTTC
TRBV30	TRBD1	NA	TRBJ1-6	CAQGALSSYNSPLHF	TGTGCCCAGGGGGCGTTGAGCTCCTATAATTCACCCCTCCACTTT
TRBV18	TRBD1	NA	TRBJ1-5	CASSPDRTNQPQHF	TGTGCCAGCTCACCGGACAGGACAAATCAGCCCCAGCATTTT
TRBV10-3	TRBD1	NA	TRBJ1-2	CAITGGGVGYGYTF	TGTGCCATCACAGGGGGCGGCGTGGGCTATGGCTACACCTTC
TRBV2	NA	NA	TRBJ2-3	CAIPDSSTDTQYF	TGTGCCATACCGGACTCAAGCACAGATACGCAGTATTTT
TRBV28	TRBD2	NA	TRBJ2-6	CASSLAGAGANVLTF	TGTGCCAGCAGTTTGGCGGGGGCTGGGGCCAACGTCCTGACTTTC